This T cell receptor beta chain was captured in a study of quantifying T cell responses using KT2 cells. Study-level background: TCR alpha and beta constant-region primers primed reverse transcription of RNA. The second PCR was a qPCR stopped at a predetermined fluorescence threshold.

The cDNA 3' end received a ligated oligonucleotide with a UMI. An equimolar mix of RC1.1 and RC1.2 primed the beta chain across TRBC1 and TRBC2. TCRdb analysed the UMI-ligation and nested PCR reads with MiXCR anew, one entry per CDR3 protein. The sample yields some 33,000 distinct CDR3 sequences, under 13% seen once. A range of KT2-to-PBMC ratios was made using fixed PBMC numbers. The TCR originated in a human donor. Sequencing input: PBMCs spiked with cells of the T cell clone KT2.

The CDR3 here is CSVEDVPGGANTGELFF. The CDR3 coding sequence is TGCAGCGTTGAAGATGTCCCCGGGGGCGCGAACACCGGGGAGCTGTTTTTT. The chain couples TRBV29-1 to TRBJ2-2; D possibly uses TRBD1 or TRBD2 (6 bases each). Germline V gene data show CDR1 as SQVTM and CDR2 as ANQGSEA. The length of the CDR3 is 17 residues. With 0 bases removed from V and 0 bases from J, the gap between germline ends came to 14 bases.